This TCR beta chain is from a study of blood T cell repertoires in COVID-19. Study-level background: Both acute and convalescent COVID-19 samples were obtained from the United States, Italy and Spain. The analysed material was cDNA or gDNA that came from T cells, B-cell-depleted T cells, or PBMCs.

CDR1 is SGHVS and CDR2 is FQNEAQ in the germline V gene. Trimming at V came to 5 bases and at J to 4 bases, leaving 12 bases not matched to a gene. The CDR3 is 17 residues long. Per the authors' pipeline: Estimated nucleated cell counts came from reference gene primer amplification. Assay: immunoSEQ multiplex PCR; the TCRdb copy retains only in-frame clones and omits some. V, J and clone size reflect that table, while D and trimming were determined from the DNA. The table has some 160,000 clones, under 85% seen once. The origin of this receptor is a man between 65 and 85 years old who had recovered from COVID-19. The sample consisted of peripheral blood. The chain recombines TRBV7-8 with TRBJ2-2; 8 bases map to TRBD1. The CDR3 loop is CASSREFRGLGTGELFF. CDR3 bases: TGTGCCAGCAGCAGAGAATTCAGGGGGCTTGGCACCGGGGAGCTGTTTTTT.